The 25 T cell receptor beta chains presented below share a single source sample, sequenced in a study of response to subunit inactivated influenza vaccine. From the RT-PCR reads, TCRdb called clonotypes with MiXCR, one entry per CDR3 protein. The data hold 800,000 or so distinct CDR3 sequences, with 21% observed a single time. The specimen comprised PBMCs from blood, sampled more than 4 days after vaccination. These receptors were taken from a man between 50 and 59 years old who received an inactivated influenza vaccine.

This clonotype was picked up a small number of times. The V gene is TRBV20-1, the J gene TRBJ2-7; weak D call: TRBD2 (6 bases). Germline V lookup: CDR1 DFQATT, CDR2 SNEGSKA (reference sequence). Trimming removed 6 bases from V and 3 bases from J, with 15 bases in between. The CDR3 sequence is 13 residues long. The CDR3 DNA reads as TGCAGTGCCATGGCCGGGACTCTCTACGAGCAGTACTTC. Its protein is CSAMAGTLYEQYF.

The chain is built from TRBV3-1 and TRBJ2-3; D may correspond to TRBD1 or TRBD2 (6 bases each). Trimming stripped 4 bases from V and 3 bases from J, with 20 bases between. This CDR3 contains 17 residues. CDR1 and CDR2 from the germline V gene are LGHDT and YNNKEL (reference sequence). CDR3: CASSLHGGELGTDTQYF. CDR3 sequence (DNA): TGTGCCAGCAGCCTACACGGGGGCGAACTGGGGACAGATACGCAGTATTTT.

This rearrangement joins TRBV4-2 to TRBJ2-2; D gene uncertain. The CDR3 sequence is 15 residues long. In germline, CDR1 is LGHNA, CDR2 YNFKEQ. Trimming stripped 2 bases from V and 0 bases from J, with 7 bases between. CDR3 sequence reads: CASSQTETNTGELFF. The DNA for the CDR3 is TGTGCCAGCAGCCAAACCGAGACGAACACCGGGGAGCTGTTTTTT.

The chain employs TRBV7-9 and TRBJ2-1; D not certain. Germline CDR1 reads SEHNR; CDR2 reads FQNEAQ (reference sequence). The length of the CDR3 is 12 residues. The ends were cut back, 1 base at V and 10 bases at J, with 8 bases in the middle. The CDR3 reads CASSLGIQEQFF. CDR3 sequence (DNA): TGTGCCAGCAGCTTAGGGATTCAGGAGCAGTTCTTC.

This clonotype was recorded at least ten times. The CDR3 loop is CASSPDSPETQYF. CDR3 in DNA: TGTGCCAGCAGCCCTGACAGCCCCGAGACCCAGTACTTC. The chain employs TRBV7-9 and TRBJ2-5, with D perhaps matching TRBD1 (5 bases). The CDR3 spans 13 residues. Germline V gene lookup returns CDR1 SEHNR and CDR2 FQNEAQ (reference sequence). V lost 5 bases and J lost 5, with 12 bases in between. Complete variable domain (other parts from reference TRBV7-9 and TRBJ2-5): DTGVSQNPRHKITKRGQNVTFRCDPISEHNRLYWYRQTLGQGPEFLTYFQNEAQLEKSRLLSDRFSAERPKGSFSTLEIQRTEQGDSAMYLCASSPDSPETQYFGPGTRLLVL.

This clonotype was seen more than once but under ten times. The rearrangement uses TRBV9 and TRBJ1-4; D ambiguous. Per the germline V gene, CDR1 is SGDLS and CDR2 is YYNGEE. Trimming pared 0 bases from V and 5 bases from J, leaving 11 bases between. The length of the CDR3 is 15 residues. The CDR3 loop reads CASSVGTFANEKLFF. CDR3 in DNA: TGTGCCAGCAGCGTAGGGACCTTTGCAAATGAAAAACTGTTTTTT.

This clonotype was seen a few times. The chain joins TRBV6-5 to TRBJ2-1; 9 bases are a match to TRBD2. This CDR3 contains 15 residues. V dropped 4 bases and J dropped 5; count of bases not matched to a gene: 6. Per the germline V gene, CDR1 is MNHEY and CDR2 is SVGAGI. This CDR3 is CASSLAGVGDNEQFF. DNA of the CDR3: TGTGCCAGCAGTTTAGCGGGGGTGGGTGACAATGAGCAGTTCTTC.

The chain employs TRBV5-1 and TRBJ2-5, with D possibly TRBD2 on 5 matching bases. The germline V gene encodes CDR1 SGHRS and CDR2 YFSETQ. The CDR3 runs to 13 residues. V lost 3 bases to trimming and J lost 1 base, with 7 bases between them. CDR3 bases: TGCGCCAGCAGCTGGACTCTCCAAGAGACCCAGTACTTC. The encoded protein is CASSWTLQETQYF.

The chain uses TRBV12-3 or TRBV12-4 and TRBJ2-6; D possibly uses TRBD1 or TRBD2 (5 bases each). The CDR3 has 16 residues. V dropped 8 bases and J dropped 0 bases, with 14 bases sitting between them. DNA for the CDR3: TGTGCCAGCTCAGAACCGGGGACCTCTGGGGCCAACGTCCTGACTTTC. Its translation is CASSEPGTSGANVLTF.

This clonotype was observed a single time. This chain connects TRBV7-2 to TRBJ2-5; D perhaps matches TRBD2 (6 bases). The CDR3 runs to 11 residues. Trimming left V 5 bases short and J 13 bases short, with 14 bases between. Germline lookup yields CDR1 SGHTA and CDR2 FQGNSA. CDR3: CASSIGTQGYF. Here the CDR3 DNA reads TGTGCCAGCAGCATCGGGACTCAGGGGTACTTC.

This clonotype occurred many times. The V and J genes are TRBV20-1 and TRBJ2-7; TRBD1 matches at 7 bases. CDR1 DFQATT and CDR2 SNEGSKA come from the germline V gene (reference sequence). V was pared by 3 bases and J by 0 bases, with 2 bases of the junction left unmatched. The CDR3 sequence is 13 residues long. CDR3 loop: CSARTGSSYEQYF. CDR3 bases: TGCAGTGCTAGGACAGGGTCCTCCTACGAGCAGTACTTC.

The V call is TRBV24-1, the J call TRBJ1-4, with 12 bases fitting TRBD1. The ends lost 4 bases at V and 8 bases at J; junction bases unmatched: 4. Germline CDR1 reads KGHDR; CDR2 reads SFDVKD. The CDR3 length is 15 residues. The CDR3 is CATSDPGQGAEKLFF. CDR3 DNA sequence: TGTGCCACCAGTGACCCGGGACAGGGGGCCGAAAAACTGTTTTTT.

This clonotype has only a few counts. The chain joins TRBV20-1 to TRBJ2-3; 7 positions agree with TRBD2. The CDR3 is made up of 14 amino acids. The germline CDR1 and CDR2 sequences are DFQATT and SNEGSKA (reference sequence). V lost 4 bases to trimming and J lost 6 bases; unmatched junction nucleotides: 10. CDR3: CSATALAEGDTQYF. CDR3 bases: TGCAGTGCTACCGCTCTAGCGGAAGGCGATACGCAGTATTTT.

The rearrangement joins TRBV15 to TRBJ2-7; 8 nucleotides agree with TRBD1. Germline assignment: CDR1 LNHNV and CDR2 YYDKDF (reference sequence). The CDR3 consists of 16 residues. V was pared by 0 bases and J by 9 bases, with 13 bases of the junction left unmatched. DNA for the CDR3: TGTGCCACCAGCAGAGATAAGACAGGGGATTTTTCGGGGCAGTACTTC. Its protein product is CATSRDKTGDFSGQYF.

This chain joins TRBV10-3 and TRBJ2-7; D is undetermined. Germline V gives CDR1 ENHRY, CDR2 SYGVKD. This CDR3 has 12 residues. With 0 bases removed from V and 5 bases from J, the gap between germline ends came to 5 bases. The CDR3 loop is CAISESRNEQYF. The CDR3 bases are TGTGCCATCAGTGAGTCTCGGAACGAGCAGTACTTC.

The gene calls are TRBV16 and TRBJ2-5; D perhaps matches TRBD2 (5 bases). The germline V gene encodes CDR1 KGHSY and CDR2 FQNENV. Trimming took 2 bases from V and 6 from J, leaving 10 bases between them. The CDR3 extends over 13 amino acids. The CDR3 here is CASSQGRGQTQYF. In nucleotides, the CDR3 is TGTGCCAGCAGCCAAGGGAGAGGACAGACCCAGTACTTC.

This clonotype was seen many times. The V gene is TRBV12-3 or TRBV12-4, the J gene TRBJ2-7; D is ambiguous. The CDR3 is made up of 12 amino acids. The V end was cut by 4 bases, the J end by 3 bases, with 7 bases between. CDR3 loop: CASSSRNYEQYF. The DNA of the CDR3 is TGTGCCAGCAGTTCCAGAAACTACGAGCAGTACTTC.

The J gene is TRBJ1-5, the V gene TRBV5-6, with a tentative D call TRBD1 (5 bases). The CDR3 consists of 15 residues. V was pared by 4 bases and J by 1 base, with 12 bases between. From germline, CDR1 is SGHDT and CDR2 YYEEEE. The CDR3 DNA reads TGTGCCAGCAGCCAAAAGGGGCAGAGCAATCAGCCCCAGCATTTT. Translating gives CASSQKGQSNQPQHF.

This clonotype was detected many times. CDR3 coding DNA: TGTGCCAGCAGCGCTCGACAGGGCCCCTACGAGCAGTACTTC. Translated: CASSARQGPYEQYF. The rearrangement joins TRBV3-1 to TRBJ2-7; 7 bases line up with TRBD1. Looked up from germline, CDR1 is LGHDT and CDR2 is YNNKEL (reference sequence). The CDR3 is made up of 14 amino acids. Trimming cost V 5 bases and J 2 bases; bases outside gene matches: 6.

This clonotype was observed a handful of times. V and J are TRBV7-9 and TRBJ1-1; 7 bases are a match to TRBD1. Losses at the gene ends were 5 bases for V and 6 bases for J; bases not matched to a gene: 9. This CDR3 is built from 14 residues. Germline values: CDR1 SEHNR, CDR2 FQNEAQ (reference sequence). Here the CDR3 DNA reads TGTGCCAGCAGCCCGGGACAGCCCAGGGCTGAAGCTTTCTTT. It encodes CASSPGQPRAEAFF.

This rearrangement joins TRBV4-1 to TRBJ2-1; 7 bases line up with TRBD1. Germline V gene sequence: CDR1 MGHRA, CDR2 YSYEKL. The CDR3 spans 14 residues. V trimming: 5 bases; J trimming: 2 bases; junction bases outside the gene matches: 3. CDR3 residues: CASSKQGTYNEQFF. DNA for the CDR3: TGCGCCAGCAGCAAACAGGGGACCTACAATGAGCAGTTCTTC.

The rearrangement links TRBV6-5 to TRBJ2-2; maybe TRBD2 (6 bases). The CDR3 runs 19 residues. Trimming removed 0 bases at V and 4 bases at J, with 21 bases between. The germline gives CDR1 MNHEY, CDR2 SVGAGI. CDR3 in DNA: TGTGCCAGCAGTTACTCGTGGTCCAGCGGGCCCACGGGCACCGGGGAGCTGTTTTTT. Translated, it gives CASSYSWSSGPTGTGELFF.

The rearrangement uses TRBV7-9 and TRBJ2-1, with TRBD2 matching over 13 bases. CDR3 size: 16 residues. Germline-derived CDR1 and CDR2 are SEHNR and FQNEAQ (reference sequence). Trimming took 7 bases from V and 4 from J; bases not matched to a gene: 7. The CDR3 region has the DNA TGTGCCAGCACCCCGACTAGCGGGAGGAATTACAATGAGCAGTTCTTC. This encodes CASTPTSGRNYNEQFF.

This clonotype has just a few counts. The rearrangement joins TRBV20-1 to TRBJ2-7; 7 bases agree with TRBD1. The CDR3 has 14 residues. V lost 5 bases to trimming and J lost 2 bases; unmatched junction nucleotides: 9. Germline lookup yields CDR1 DFQATT and CDR2 SNEGSKA (reference sequence). CDR3 nucleotide sequence: TGCAGTGCTTCAAACCCGGGACAGCCCTACGAGCAGTACTTC. The encoded protein is CSASNPGQPYEQYF.

This chain uses TRBV12-3 or TRBV12-4 with TRBJ2-5; 8 bases fit TRBD1. The V and J ends lost 6 bases and 5 bases, in that order; junction bases with no gene match: 8. This CDR3 contains 14 residues. The CDR3 DNA reads as TGTGCCAGCAGCATCAGGGGGCTCAGGGAGACCCAGTACTTC. This encodes CASSIRGLRETQYF.